What follows are 10 T cell receptor beta chains derived from one specimen sequenced in a study of post-analysis software for immune sequencing data. Study conclusions and caveats: With TRBV5-6, TRBV5-1 and TRBV20-1 included, about five TRBV segments were more frequent in patients than in controls.

Unique molecular identifiers were present in the TCR beta cDNA libraries. One entry per CDR3 protein, called by TCRdb with MiXCR from the PCR reads. The table lists 350,000 to 500,000 distinct CDR3 sequences, less than 40% of them singletons. Their target antigens are unknown. The sample comprised blood. The receptors were sampled from a girl aged 2 to 9 with multiple sclerosis.

The chain carries TRBV4-3 and TRBJ2-3, with 9 bases lining up with TRBD1. CDR1 LGHNA and CDR2 YSLEER come from the germline V gene. V trimming: 1 base; J trimming: 5 bases; junction bases outside the gene matches: 7. The CDR3 loop spans 16 amino acids. The DNA for the CDR3 is TGCGCCAGCAGCCAAGCCCGGACAGGGGAGAGAGATACGCAGTATTTT. It encodes CASSQARTGERDTQYF.

This clonotype was found a few times. The chain links TRBV7-2 to TRBJ2-7; D not resolved. Trimming took 1 base from V and 0 from J, leaving 7 bases between them. This CDR3 has 14 amino acids. Germline-derived CDR1 and CDR2 are SGHTA and FQGNSA. CDR3 in amino acids: CASSLVTDSYEQYF. The CDR3, as DNA: TGTGCCAGCAGCTTAGTTACGGACTCCTACGAGCAGTACTTC.

This clonotype has a handful of counts. The chain links TRBV2 to TRBJ2-7; 13 bases agree with TRBD2. Germline V gives CDR1 SNHLY, CDR2 FYNNEI. Unmatched junction bases numbered 5, after V lost 7 bases and J lost 5 bases. The CDR3 spans 14 residues. As DNA, the CDR3 is TGTGCCAGCACCTTAGGACTAGCGGGAGACGAGCAGTACTTC. It translates to CASTLGLAGDEQYF. The full variable domain, with the rest looked up from reference TRBV2 and TRBJ2-7, is EPEVTQTPSHQVTQMGQEVILRCVPISNHLYFYWYRQILGQKVEFLVSFYNNEISEKSEIFDDQFSVERPDGSNFTLKIRSTKLEDSAMYFCASTLGLAGDEQYFGPGTRLTVT.

The CDR3 coding sequence is TGTGCCAGCAGTGGGACTAGCGGGGGAAGGAAAGAGACCCAGTACTTC. Translation gives CASSGTSGGRKETQYF. The rearrangement joins TRBV2 to TRBJ2-5; 13 bases align to TRBD2. V gave up 4 bases and J gave up 3 bases; unmatched junction bases: 5. Germline V gives CDR1 SNHLY, CDR2 FYNNEI. This CDR3 has 16 amino acids.

This clonotype was found a few times. A read error may produce the germline difference seen at one junction end. The chain links TRBV4-1 to TRBJ2-7, with D perhaps TRBD1 or TRBD2 (6 bases each). The CDR3 extends over 15 amino acids. Germline CDR1 is MGHRA and CDR2 is YSYEKL. CDR3 region: CASSQESPGAYEQYF. In DNA, the CDR3 is TGCGCCAGCAGTCAAGAGTCCCCGGGGGCGTACGAGCAGTACTTC.

The chain uses TRBV27 and TRBJ2-3; the D is unclear. From germline, CDR1 is MNHEY and CDR2 SMNVEV (reference sequence). The CDR3 has 16 residues. Trimming took 5 bases from V and 1 from J, leaving 16 bases between them. CDR3 in amino acids: CASSARLGGGTDTQYF. As DNA, the CDR3 is TGTGCCAGCAGTGCACGGTTAGGTGGTGGCACAGATACGCAGTATTTT.

This clonotype was observed a single time. V is TRBV7-2 and J is TRBJ2-2; D unresolved. V lost 3 bases, J lost 0 bases, and 8 bases lay in between. Germline values: CDR1 SGHTA, CDR2 FQGNSA. CDR3 length equals 15 residues. CDR3 sequence (DNA): TGTGCCAGCAGCTTTACACCCGCGAACACCGGGGAGCTGTTTTTT. As protein: CASSFTPANTGELFF. Full variable domain (rest looked up from reference TRBV7-2 and TRBJ2-2): GAGVSQSPSNKVTEKGKDVELRCDPISGHTALYWYRQSLGQGLEFLIYFQGNSAPDKSGLPSDRFSAERTGGSVSTLTIQRTQQEDSAVYLCASSFTPANTGELFFGEGSRLTVL.

The chain has TRBV2 and TRBJ2-3; D is unresolved. This CDR3 is 14 amino acids long. CDR1 and CDR2 (germline): SNHLY, FYNNEI. V lost 8 bases to trimming and J lost 2 bases, with 14 bases between them. This chain's CDR3 is CASGPSGYTDTQYF. CDR3 DNA sequence: TGTGCCAGCGGCCCCAGTGGATACACAGATACGCAGTATTTT.

This chain links TRBV7-2 with TRBJ2-3; D ambiguous. V was clipped by 5 bases and J by 2 bases, with 11 bases between them. The germline gives CDR1 SGHTA, CDR2 FQGNSA. The CDR3 is 14 amino acids. CDR3 protein: CASSPDAPTDTQYF. CDR3 in DNA: TGTGCCAGCAGCCCAGACGCTCCCACAGATACGCAGTATTTT.

The table lists this clonotype with a few counts. This chain uses TRBV20-1 with TRBJ2-7; the match to TRBD2 covers 7 bases. Per germline, CDR1 DFQATT and CDR2 SNEGSKA (reference sequence). This CDR3 is 15 amino acids long. J lost 2 bases, V lost 5 bases, and 12 bases had no gene match. CDR3 amino acids: CSAAPTSRLPYEQYF. The CDR3 nucleotides read TGCAGTGCTGCACCGACTAGCCGGCTACCCTACGAGCAGTACTTC.